Below, one TCR beta chain is given with its context. This CDR3 has 15 amino acids. Germline lookup yields CDR1 SGDLS and CDR2 YYNGEE. The V end was cut by 0 bases, the J end by 5 bases, with 14 bases between. Authors' methods: How many nucleated cells were present was estimated from reference gene primer amplification. TCRdb's copy holds only in-frame clones and misses some; the assay was immunoSEQ multiplex PCR. Clonal size and the V and J genes are those of that table, whereas D and trimming came from the DNA. The table lists 80,000 to 100,000 clones, approximately 86% of them singletons, with around 2.1% in the top ten. This entry is derived from a study of blood T cell repertoires in COVID-19. Study-wide background: Spain, Italy and the United States supplied samples that represented acute and convalescent COVID-19. Sources were T cells, B-cell-depleted T cells, or PBMCs; the material itself was cDNA or gDNA.

The specimen was peripheral blood. This receptor was obtained from a man in his fifties or sixties with COVID-19, enrolled during active disease. V and J are TRBV9 and TRBJ2-5, with TRBD2 as a possible D gene (7 bases). DNA of the CDR3: TGTGCCAGCAGCGTAGTAGGGGGGGGTCACGAGACCCAGTACTTC. This gives the protein CASSVVGGGHETQYF.